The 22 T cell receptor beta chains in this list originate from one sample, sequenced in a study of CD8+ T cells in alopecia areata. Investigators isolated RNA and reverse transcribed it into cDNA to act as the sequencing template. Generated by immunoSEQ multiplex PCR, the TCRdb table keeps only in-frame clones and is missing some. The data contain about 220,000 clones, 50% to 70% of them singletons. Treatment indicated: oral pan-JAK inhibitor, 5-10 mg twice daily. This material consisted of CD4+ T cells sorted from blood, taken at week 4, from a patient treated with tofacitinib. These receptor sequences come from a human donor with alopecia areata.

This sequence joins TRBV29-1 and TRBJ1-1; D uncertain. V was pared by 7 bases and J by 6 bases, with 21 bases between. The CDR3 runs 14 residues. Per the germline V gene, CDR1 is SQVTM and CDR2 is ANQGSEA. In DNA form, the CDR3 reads TGCAGCGCCCAAACCCAAACCAGTGGTGCTGAAGCTTTCTTT. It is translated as CSAQTQTSGAEAFF.

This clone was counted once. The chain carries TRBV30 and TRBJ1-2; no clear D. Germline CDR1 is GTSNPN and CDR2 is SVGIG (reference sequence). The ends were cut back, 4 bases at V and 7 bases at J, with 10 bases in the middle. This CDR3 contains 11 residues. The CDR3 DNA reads TGTGCCTGGACGGTTGGGGTTGGCTACACCTTC. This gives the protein CAWTVGVGYTF.

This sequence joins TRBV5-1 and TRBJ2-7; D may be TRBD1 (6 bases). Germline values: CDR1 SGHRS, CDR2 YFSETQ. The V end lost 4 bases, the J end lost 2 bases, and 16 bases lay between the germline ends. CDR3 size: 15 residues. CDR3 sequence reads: CASSTGTLPTYEQYF. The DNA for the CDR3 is TGCGCCAGCAGCACGGGGACACTTCCCACCTACGAGCAGTACTTC.

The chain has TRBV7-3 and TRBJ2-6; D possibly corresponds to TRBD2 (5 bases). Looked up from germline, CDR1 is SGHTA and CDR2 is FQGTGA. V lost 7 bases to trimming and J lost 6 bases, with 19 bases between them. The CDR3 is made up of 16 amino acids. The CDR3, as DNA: TGTGCCAGCACCCCTATCAGCGGTGTTGAGGCCAACGTCCTGACTTTC. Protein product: CASTPISGVEANVLTF. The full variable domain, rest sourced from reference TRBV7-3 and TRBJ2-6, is GAGVSQTPSNKVTEKGKYVELRCDPISGHTALYWYRQSLGQGPEFLIYFQGTGAADDSGLPNDRFFAVRPEGSVSTLKIQRTERGDSAVYLCASTPISGVEANVLTFGAGSRLTVL.

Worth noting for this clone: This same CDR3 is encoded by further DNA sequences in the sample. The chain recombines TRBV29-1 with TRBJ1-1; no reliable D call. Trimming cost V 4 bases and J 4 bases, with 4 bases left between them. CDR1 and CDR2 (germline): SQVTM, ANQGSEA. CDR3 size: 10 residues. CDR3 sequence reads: CSVGSTEAFF. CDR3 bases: TGCAGCGTTGGGTCCACTGAAGCTTTCTTT.

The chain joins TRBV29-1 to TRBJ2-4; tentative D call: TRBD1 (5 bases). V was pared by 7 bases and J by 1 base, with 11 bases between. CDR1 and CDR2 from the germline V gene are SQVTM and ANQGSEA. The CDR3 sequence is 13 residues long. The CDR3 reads CSAKGVAKNIQYF. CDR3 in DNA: TGCAGCGCCAAAGGGGTGGCCAAAAACATTCAGTACTTC.

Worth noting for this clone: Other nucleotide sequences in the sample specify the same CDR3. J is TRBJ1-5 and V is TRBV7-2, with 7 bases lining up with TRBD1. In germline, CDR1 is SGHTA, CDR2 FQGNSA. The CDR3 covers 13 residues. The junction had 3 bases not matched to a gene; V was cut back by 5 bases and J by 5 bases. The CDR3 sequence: CASSLDRDQPQHF. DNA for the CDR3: TGTGCCAGCAGCCTAGACAGGGATCAGCCCCAGCATTTT.

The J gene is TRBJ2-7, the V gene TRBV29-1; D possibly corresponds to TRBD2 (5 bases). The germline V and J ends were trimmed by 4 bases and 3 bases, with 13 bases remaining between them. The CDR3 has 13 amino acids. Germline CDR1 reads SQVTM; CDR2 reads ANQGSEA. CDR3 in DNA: TGCAGCGTTGCCTCGCGGGCAGGCTACGAGCAGTACTTC. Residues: CSVASRAGYEQYF.

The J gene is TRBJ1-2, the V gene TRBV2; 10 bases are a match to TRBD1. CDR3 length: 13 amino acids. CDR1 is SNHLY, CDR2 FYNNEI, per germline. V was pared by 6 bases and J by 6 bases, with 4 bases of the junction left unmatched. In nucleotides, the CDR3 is TGTGCCAGCAGGGGGACAGGGGAGAATGGCTACACCTTC. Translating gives CASRGTGENGYTF.

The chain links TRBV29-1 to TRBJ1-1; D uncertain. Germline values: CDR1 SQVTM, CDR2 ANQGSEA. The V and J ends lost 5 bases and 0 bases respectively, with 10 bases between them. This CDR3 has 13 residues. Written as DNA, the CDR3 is TGCAGCGTTCTGCGGCCAATGAACACTGAAGCTTTCTTT. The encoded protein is CSVLRPMNTEAFF.

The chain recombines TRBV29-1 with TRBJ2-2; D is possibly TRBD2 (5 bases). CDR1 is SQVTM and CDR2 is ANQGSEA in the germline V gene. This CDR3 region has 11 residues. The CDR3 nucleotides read TGCAGTGCCGGGGACACCGGGGAGCTGTTTTTT. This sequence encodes CSAGDTGELFF.

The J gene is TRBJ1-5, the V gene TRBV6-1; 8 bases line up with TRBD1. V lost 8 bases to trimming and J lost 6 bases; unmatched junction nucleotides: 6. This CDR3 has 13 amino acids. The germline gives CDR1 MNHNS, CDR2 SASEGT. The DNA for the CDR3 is TGTGCCAGCCGGAACAGGGGGTTTCAGCCCCAGCATTTT. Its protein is CASRNRGFQPQHF.

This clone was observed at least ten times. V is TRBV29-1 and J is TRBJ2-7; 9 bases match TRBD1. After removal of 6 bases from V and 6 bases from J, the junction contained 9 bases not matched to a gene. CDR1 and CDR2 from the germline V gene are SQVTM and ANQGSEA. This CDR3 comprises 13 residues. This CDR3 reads CSVAGTGSSEQYF. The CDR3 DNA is TGCAGCGTAGCCGGGACAGGGTCTTCCGAGCAGTACTTC.

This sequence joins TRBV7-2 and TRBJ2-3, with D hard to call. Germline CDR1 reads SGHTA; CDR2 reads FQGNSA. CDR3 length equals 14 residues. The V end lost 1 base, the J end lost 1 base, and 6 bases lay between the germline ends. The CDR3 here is CASSLGRGTDTQYF. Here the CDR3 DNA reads TGTGCCAGCAGCTTAGGACGGGGCACAGATACGCAGTATTTT.

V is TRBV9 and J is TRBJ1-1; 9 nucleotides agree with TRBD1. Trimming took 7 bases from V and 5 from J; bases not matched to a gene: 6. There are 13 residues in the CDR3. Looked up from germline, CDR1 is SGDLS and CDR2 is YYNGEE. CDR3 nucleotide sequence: TGTGCCAGCCTATCGACAGGGGGTACTGAAGCTTTCTTT. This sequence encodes CASLSTGGTEAFF.

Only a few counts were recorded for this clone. The CDR3 coding sequence is TGTGCCAGCAGTTTGGGGACAGGGGTCTACGAGCAGTACTTC. Translated: CASSLGTGVYEQYF. The chain uses TRBV28 and TRBJ2-7; 10 nucleotides agree with TRBD1. This CDR3 has 14 amino acids. Per germline, CDR1 MDHEN and CDR2 SYDVKM. V was clipped by 3 bases and J by 3 bases; unmatched bases: 2.

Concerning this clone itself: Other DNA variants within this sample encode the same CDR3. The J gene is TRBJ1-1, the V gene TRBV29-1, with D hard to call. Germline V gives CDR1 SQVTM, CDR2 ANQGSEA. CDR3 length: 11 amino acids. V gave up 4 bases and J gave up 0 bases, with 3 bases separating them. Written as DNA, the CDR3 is TGCAGCGTTGTCCTGAACACTGAAGCTTTCTTT. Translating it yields CSVVLNTEAFF.

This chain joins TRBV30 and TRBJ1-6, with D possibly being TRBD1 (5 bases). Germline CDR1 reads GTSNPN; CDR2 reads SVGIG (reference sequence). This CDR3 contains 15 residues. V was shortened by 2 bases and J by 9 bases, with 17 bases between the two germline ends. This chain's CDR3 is CAWSSRHPGGSPLHF. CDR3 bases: TGTGCCTGGAGTTCGAGACACCCCGGGGGTTCACCCCTCCACTTT.

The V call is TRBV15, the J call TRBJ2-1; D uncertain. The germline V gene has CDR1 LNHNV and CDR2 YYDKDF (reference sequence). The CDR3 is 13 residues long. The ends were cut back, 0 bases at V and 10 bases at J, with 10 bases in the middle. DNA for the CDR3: TGTGCCACCAGCAGAGATGTTCGTGAGGAGCAGTTCTTC. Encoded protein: CATSRDVREEQFF.

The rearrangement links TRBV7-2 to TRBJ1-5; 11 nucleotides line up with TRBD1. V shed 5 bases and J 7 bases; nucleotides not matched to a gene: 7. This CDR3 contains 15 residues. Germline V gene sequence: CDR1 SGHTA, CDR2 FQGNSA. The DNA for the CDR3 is TGTGCCAGCAGCCCGGACAGGGGGCGCGTGCAGCCCCAGCATTTT. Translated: CASSPDRGRVQPQHF.

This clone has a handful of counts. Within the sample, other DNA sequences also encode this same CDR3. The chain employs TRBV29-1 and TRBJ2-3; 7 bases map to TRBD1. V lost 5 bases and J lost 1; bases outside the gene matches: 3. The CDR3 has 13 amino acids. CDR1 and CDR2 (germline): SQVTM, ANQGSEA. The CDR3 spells CSVRGQGTDTQYF. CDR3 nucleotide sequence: TGCAGCGTTCGCGGACAGGGCACAGATACGCAGTATTTT.

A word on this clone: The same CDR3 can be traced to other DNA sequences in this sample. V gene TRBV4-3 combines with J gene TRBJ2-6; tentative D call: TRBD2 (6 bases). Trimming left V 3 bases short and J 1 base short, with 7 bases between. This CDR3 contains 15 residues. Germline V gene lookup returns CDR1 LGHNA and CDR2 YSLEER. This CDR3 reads CASSQEGSGANVLTF. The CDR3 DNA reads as TGCGCCAGCAGCCAGGAGGGGTCTGGGGCCAACGTCCTGACTTTC.